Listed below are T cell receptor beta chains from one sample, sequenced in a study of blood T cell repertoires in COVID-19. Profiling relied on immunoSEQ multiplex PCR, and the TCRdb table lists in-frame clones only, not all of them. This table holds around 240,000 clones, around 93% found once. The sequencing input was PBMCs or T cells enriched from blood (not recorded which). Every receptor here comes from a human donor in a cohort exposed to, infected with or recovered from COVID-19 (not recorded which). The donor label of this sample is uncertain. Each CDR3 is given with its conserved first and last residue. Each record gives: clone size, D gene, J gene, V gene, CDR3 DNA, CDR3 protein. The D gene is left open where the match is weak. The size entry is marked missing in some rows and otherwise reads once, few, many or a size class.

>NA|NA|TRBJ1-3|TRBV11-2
TGTGCCAGCAGCTTAGATCTCCCAGGGACTGGAAACACCATATATTTT
CASSLDLPGTGNTIYF
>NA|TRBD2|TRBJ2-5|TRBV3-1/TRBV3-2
TGTGCCAGCAGCCAGGTAGCGCGGGGGGAGACCCAGTACTTC
CASSQVARGETQYF
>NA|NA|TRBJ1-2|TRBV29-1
TGCAGCGGCAGGGGATCTAACTATGGCTACACCTTC
CSGRGSNYGYTF
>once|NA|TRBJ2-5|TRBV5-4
TGTGCCAGCAGCTTGGTGGAGGAGACCCAGTACTTC
CASSLVEETQYF
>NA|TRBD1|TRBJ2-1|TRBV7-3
TGTGCCAGCAGCCTCCTTAACCCCACAGGGGGCGCGTACAATGAGCAGTTCTTC
CASSLLNPTGGAYNEQFF
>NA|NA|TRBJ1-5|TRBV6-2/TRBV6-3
TGTGCCAGCAGTTACAGCCGCCCCAATCAGCCCCAGCATTTT
CASSYSRPNQPQHF
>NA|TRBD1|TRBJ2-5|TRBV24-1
TGTGCCACCAGTGATCGACAGGGATTTGACCAAGAGACCCAGTACTTC
CATSDRQGFDQETQYF
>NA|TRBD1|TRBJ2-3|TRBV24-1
TGTGCCACCAGTGATTTTCCCAGGGGGCTAACAGATACGCAGTATTTT
CATSDFPRGLTDTQYF
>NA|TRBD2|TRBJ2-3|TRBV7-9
TGTGCCAGCAGCCCTAGCGGGGCCACAGATACGCAGTATTTT
CASSPSGATDTQYF
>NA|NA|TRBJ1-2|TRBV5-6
TGTGCCAGCAGCTTGGGCAGGGTGAACTATGGCTACACCTTC
CASSLGRVNYGYTF
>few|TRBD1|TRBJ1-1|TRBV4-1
TGCGCCAGCAGCCAACTCCGCCTAATGAGGACAGGGAACACTGAAGCTTTCTTT
CASSQLRLMRTGNTEAFF
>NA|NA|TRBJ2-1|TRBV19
TGTGCCAGTAGTCTCTTGACTAGTTCCTACAATGAGCAGTTCTTC
CASSLLTSSYNEQFF
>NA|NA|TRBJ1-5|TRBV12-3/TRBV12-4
TGTGCCAGCACGGCAGGGGGCAATCAGCCCCAGCATTTT
CASTAGGNQPQHF
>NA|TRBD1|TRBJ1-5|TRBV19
TGTGCCAGTAGTACAAGAGGGACAGGGTTCAATCAGCCCCAGCATTTT
CASSTRGTGFNQPQHF
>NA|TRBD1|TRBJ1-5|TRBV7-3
TGTGCCAGCAGTCTAAGTACCTCCAGGGGGCCGGTTCAGCCCCAGCATTTT
CASSLSTSRGPVQPQHF
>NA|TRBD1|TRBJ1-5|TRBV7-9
TGTGCCAGCAGCTTAGCCGGGACAGGGACGAGCAATCAGCCCCAGCATTTT
CASSLAGTGTSNQPQHF
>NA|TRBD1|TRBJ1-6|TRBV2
TGTGCCAGCAGGAACGGACAGGGGGCAAATTCACCCCTCCACTTT
CASRNGQGANSPLHF
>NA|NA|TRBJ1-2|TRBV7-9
TGTGCCAGCAGCTTAGAGGCCGGTGCGGGGGCTTTAGGCTACACCTTC
CASSLEAGAGALGYTF
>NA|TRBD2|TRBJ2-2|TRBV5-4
TGTGCCAGCAGCTTGGGGCGGGGGGCCGACACCGGGGAGCTGTTTTTT
CASSLGRGADTGELFF
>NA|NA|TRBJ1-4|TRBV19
TGTGCCAGTAGTTCTGTGGAGGGTAATGAAAAACTGTTTTTT
CASSSVEGNEKLFF
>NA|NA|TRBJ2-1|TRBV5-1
TGCGCCAGCAGATGGGACACCTCCTACAATGAGCAGTTCTTC
CASRWDTSYNEQFF
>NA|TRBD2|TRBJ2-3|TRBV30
TGTGCCTGGGAGCGGGGCCCCACAGATACGCAGTATTTT
CAWERGPTDTQYF
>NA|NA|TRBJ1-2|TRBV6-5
TGTGCCAGCAGTTACTCGGCGAGGTTTGGCTACACCTTC
CASSYSARFGYTF